This T cell receptor beta chain was captured in a study of T cells in Graves' hyperthyroidism and ophthalmopathy. Study-wide points: Before onset, by a median of 6.5 months, the model predicted ophthalmopathy.

This clonotype was counted ten times or more. The antigen is not known. Amplified TCR beta CDR3 regions derived from RNA transcripts. During a first-round RT-PCR of the TCR CDR3, the HTBI primer set was used. TCRdb analysed the multiplex PCR reads with MiXCR anew, one entry per CDR3 protein. This sample carries about 500,000 distinct CDR3 sequences, about 16% of them seen once, and the ten largest clones take around 28%. The germline CDR1 and CDR2 sequences are SGDLS and YYNGEE. With V trimmed by 4 bases and J by 4 bases, 9 bases remained unmatched. This CDR3 is built from 17 residues. The specimen sequenced was blood. The chain uses TRBV9 and TRBJ2-1; 12 bases are a match to TRBD2. The receptor comes from a woman younger than 45 with Graves' ophthalmopathy. This CDR3 is CASSPEVGTSGYNEQFF. The CDR3 coding sequence is TGTGCCAGCAGCCCAGAAGTGGGGACTAGCGGGTACAATGAGCAGTTCTTC. Combining the CDR3 with reference TRBV9 and TRBJ2-1 gives the whole variable domain DSGVTQTPKHLITATGQRVTLRCSPRSGDLSVYWYQQSLDQGLQFLIQYYNGEERAKGNILERFSAQQFPDLHSELNLSSLELGDSALYFCASSPEVGTSGYNEQFFGPGTRLTVL.